This entry is about one T cell receptor (beta chain). In this sample, this clonotype turned up a few times. What this receptor recognizes is not known. The input lacks base qualities; no much larger clone sits a single base away. The entry originates in a study of identical twins (dated by TCRdb to 2016 to 2017). Background for the entire study: The study deep-sequenced TCR alpha and beta repertoires from monozygotic twins, unrelated adults of various ages and cord blood to test whether fetal clonotypes persist. To rule out contamination, the twin experiments were replicated at different times with different library preparation protocols.

Only healthy Caucasian donors were included. The twin cohort consisted of three pairs of female monozygotic twins, all aged about 18 to 29 years. RNA for TCR libraries was isolated from peripheral blood mononuclear cells. Study-level results and caveats: Out-of-frame TCR alpha sequences shared between twins showed an excess of low generation-probability sequences compared with coincidental sharing between unrelated individuals. Invariant T cells such as MAIT and iNKT could partly confound zero-insertion analyses, though diverse VJ usage argued against this for most clonotypes. Excess twin sharing in beta out-of-frame sequences was weaker because fewer shared sequences lowered the signal-to-noise ratio. Because the same donors could not be followed over many years, the conclusions relied on cross-sectional statistical analysis. Abundant cord blood beta clonotypes carried fewer insertions; young adult naive repertoires showed a weaker similar trend, while memory repertoires showed none. In monozygotic twins, out-of-frame TCR alpha sharing was systematically underestimated by recombination models, although the models agreed with sharing between unrelated individuals.

Libraries were constructed by 5' RACE. The sequencer listed for this sample is Illumina HiSeq 2000. A universal primer binding site was introduced by template switching, and a unique molecular identifier was present in the final cDNA, enabling accurate counting of TCR cDNA molecules. Specific primers in the conserved constant-segment region were used to synthesize first-strand cDNA for TCR alpha and beta chains. Each cDNA library was double barcoded, with a SMART-Mk sample barcode plus Illumina barcodes, to control for contamination. Two successive PCR steps introduced TruSeq adapter sequences along with Illumina sample barcodes. The Illumina HiSeq platform was used with custom primers to sequence TCR alpha and beta cDNA libraries. Per the authors' processing: MiGEC processed the raw reads to extract unique molecular identifiers, while MiXCR was used to determine the CDR3 positions. Recombination models were inferred per individual with the repgenHMM and IGoR tools using an EM algorithm. Shared clonotype analysis was performed with the tcR package in R, normalizing sharing by the product of cloneset sizes. To study raw recombination free of thymic and clonal selection effects, out-of-frame nonproductive sequences were analyzed. Through fastp at Q25 and MiXCR, TCRdb rebuilt clones from the public reads, retaining in-frame beta chains. Each entry merges the rows of one CDR3 protein and shows their most common DNA and genes. The V and J calls here are based on TCRdb, not the publication. Counted in this sample were under 900,000 distinct CDR3 sequences; around an eighth of them appeared once. 1.5% to 2% of the sample is in the top ten clones.

Unmatched junction bases come to 4, with V trimmed by 4 bases and J by 6 bases. The CDR3 spans 14 residues, from the cysteine through the phenylalanine. This entry keeps only the CDR3 DNA: 42 bases, framed from base 1. Taken from the germline V gene, the CDR1 and CDR2 loops are MNHEY and SVGAGI. Separately, the same data were catalogued under a study of yellow fever vaccine responses in identical twins. From that second study: The authors reported that the T cell response to vaccination in identical twins appeared partly convergent and partly personalized. Focusing on identical twins, the study followed the T cell clones that responded to the vaccine, and did so with precision.

Sequencing was carried out using PBMCs. The TCR sequence derives from a woman younger than 30 in good health. This receptor chain uses TRBV6-5 and TRBJ2-1; 9 bases in the junction line up with TRBD2. The CDR3 corresponds to CASSLRGGINEQFF. The DNA sequence is TGTGCCAGCAGTTTGCGGGGGGGAATCAATGAGCAGTTCTTC.